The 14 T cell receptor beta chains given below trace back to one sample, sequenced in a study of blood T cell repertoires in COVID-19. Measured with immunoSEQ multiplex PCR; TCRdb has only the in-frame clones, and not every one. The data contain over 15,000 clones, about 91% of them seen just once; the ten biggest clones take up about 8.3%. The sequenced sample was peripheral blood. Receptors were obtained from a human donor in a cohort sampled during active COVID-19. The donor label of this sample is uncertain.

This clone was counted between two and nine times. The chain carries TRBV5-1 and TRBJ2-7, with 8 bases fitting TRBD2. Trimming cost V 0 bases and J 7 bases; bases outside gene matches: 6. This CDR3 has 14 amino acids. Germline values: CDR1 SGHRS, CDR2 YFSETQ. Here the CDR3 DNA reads TGCGCCAGCAGCTTGGGGCCGACTAGCGTAGAGCAGTACTTC. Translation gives CASSLGPTSVEQYF.

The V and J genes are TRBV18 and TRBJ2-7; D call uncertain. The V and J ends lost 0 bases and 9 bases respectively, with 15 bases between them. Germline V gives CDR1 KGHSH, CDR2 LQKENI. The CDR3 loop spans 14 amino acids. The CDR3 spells CASSPPVPAKGQYF. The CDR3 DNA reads TGTGCCAGCTCACCACCGGTTCCAGCGAAAGGGCAGTACTTC.

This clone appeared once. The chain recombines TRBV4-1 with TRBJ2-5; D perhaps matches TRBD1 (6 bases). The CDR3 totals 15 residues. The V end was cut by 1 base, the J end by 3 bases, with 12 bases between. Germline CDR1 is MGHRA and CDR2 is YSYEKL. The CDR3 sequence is CASSQVGTSKETQYF. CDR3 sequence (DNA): TGCGCCAGCAGCCAAGTCGGGACATCCAAAGAGACCCAGTACTTC.

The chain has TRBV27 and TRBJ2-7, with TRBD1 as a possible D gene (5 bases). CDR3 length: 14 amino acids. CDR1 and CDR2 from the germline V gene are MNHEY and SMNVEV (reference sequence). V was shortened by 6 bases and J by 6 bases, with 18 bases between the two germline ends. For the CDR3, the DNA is TGTGCCAGCAGCTCAGGGTTCGGCAATCGCGAGCAGTACTTC. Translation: CASSSGFGNREQYF.

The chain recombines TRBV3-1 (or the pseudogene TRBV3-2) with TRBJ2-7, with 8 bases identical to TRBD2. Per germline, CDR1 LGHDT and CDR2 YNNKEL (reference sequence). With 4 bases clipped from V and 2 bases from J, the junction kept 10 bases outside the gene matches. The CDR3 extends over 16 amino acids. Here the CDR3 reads CASSLSGGTYAYEQYF. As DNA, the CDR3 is TGTGCCAGCAGCCTCTCGGGGGGGACTTATGCCTACGAGCAGTACTTC.

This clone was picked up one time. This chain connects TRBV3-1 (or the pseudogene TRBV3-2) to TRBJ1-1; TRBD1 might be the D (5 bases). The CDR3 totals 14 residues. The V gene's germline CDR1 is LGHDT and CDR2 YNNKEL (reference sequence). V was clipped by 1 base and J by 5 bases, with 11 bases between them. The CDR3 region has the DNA TGTGCCAGCAGCCAAGGGGGGGGAGTGACTGAAGCTTTCTTT. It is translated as CASSQGGGVTEAFF.

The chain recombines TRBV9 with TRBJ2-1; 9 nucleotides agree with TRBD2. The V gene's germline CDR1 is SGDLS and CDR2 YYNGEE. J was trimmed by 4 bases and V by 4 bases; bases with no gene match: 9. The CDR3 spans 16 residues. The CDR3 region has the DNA TGTGCCAGCAGCTCCCGGGCTAGCGGGAATTACAATGAGCAGTTCTTC. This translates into CASSSRASGNYNEQFF.

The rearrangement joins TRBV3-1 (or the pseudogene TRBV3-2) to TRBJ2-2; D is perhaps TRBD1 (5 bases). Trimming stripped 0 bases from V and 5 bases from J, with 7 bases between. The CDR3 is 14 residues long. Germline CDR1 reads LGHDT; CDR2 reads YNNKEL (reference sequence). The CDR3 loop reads CASSQDPGTGELFF. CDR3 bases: TGTGCCAGCAGCCAAGATCCAGGGACCGGGGAGCTGTTTTTT.

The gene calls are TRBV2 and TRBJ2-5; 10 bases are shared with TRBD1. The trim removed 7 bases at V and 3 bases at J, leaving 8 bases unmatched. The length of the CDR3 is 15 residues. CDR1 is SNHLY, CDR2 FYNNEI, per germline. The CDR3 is CASTGDRGYKETQYF. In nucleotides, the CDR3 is TGTGCCAGCACCGGGGACAGGGGTTACAAAGAGACCCAGTACTTC.

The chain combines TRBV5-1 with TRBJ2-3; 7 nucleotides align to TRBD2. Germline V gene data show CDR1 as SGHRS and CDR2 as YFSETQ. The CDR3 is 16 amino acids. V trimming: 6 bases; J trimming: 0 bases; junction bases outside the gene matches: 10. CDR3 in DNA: TGCGCCAGCAAAGCTAAACTAGCGTATAGCACAGATACGCAGTATTTT. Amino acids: CASKAKLAYSTDTQYF.

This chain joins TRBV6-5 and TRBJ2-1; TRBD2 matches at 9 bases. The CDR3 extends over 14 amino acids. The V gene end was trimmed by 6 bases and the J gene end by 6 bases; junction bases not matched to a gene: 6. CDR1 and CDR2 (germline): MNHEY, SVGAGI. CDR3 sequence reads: CASRLGLAPNEQFF. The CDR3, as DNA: TGTGCCAGCAGGTTGGGACTAGCCCCCAATGAGCAGTTCTTC.

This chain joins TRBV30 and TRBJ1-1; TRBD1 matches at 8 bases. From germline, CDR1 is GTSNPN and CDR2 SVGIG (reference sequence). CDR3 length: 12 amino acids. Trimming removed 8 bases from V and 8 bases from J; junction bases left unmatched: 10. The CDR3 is CAGRTGRREAFF. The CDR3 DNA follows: TGTGCCGGTCGGACAGGGCGAAGAGAAGCTTTCTTT. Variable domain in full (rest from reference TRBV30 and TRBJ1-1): SQTIHQWPATLVQPVGSPLSLECTVEGTSNPNLYWYRQAAGRGLQLLFYSVGIGQISSEVPQNLSASRPQDRQFILSSKKLLLSDSGFYLCAGRTGRREAFFGQGTRLTVV.

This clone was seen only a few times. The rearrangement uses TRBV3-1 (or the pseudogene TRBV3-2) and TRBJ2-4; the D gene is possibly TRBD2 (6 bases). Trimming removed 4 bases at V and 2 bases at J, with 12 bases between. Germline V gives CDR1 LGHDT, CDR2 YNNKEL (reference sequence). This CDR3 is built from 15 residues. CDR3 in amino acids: CASSLTSMTKNIQYF. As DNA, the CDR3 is TGTGCCAGCAGCCTGACTAGTATGACCAAAAACATTCAGTACTTC.

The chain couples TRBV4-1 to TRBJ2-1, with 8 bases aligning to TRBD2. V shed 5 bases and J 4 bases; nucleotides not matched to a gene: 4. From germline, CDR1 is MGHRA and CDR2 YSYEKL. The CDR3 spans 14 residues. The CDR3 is CASSLLAEYNEQFF. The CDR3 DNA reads TGCGCCAGCAGCTTACTAGCGGAGTACAATGAGCAGTTCTTC.